The T cell receptor beta chain described here comes from a study of blood T cells in healthy people across ages. Study-wide results and caveats: Per million T cells, TCR beta diversity dropped roughly linearly as age increased.

A sample-barcoded 5' primer and a J-beta primer mix were used in a second PCR of roughly 7 to 11 cycles. Each CDR3 protein is one row after TCRdb ran MiXCR on the 5' RACE reads. The profile shows 790,000 or so distinct CDR3 sequences, about 47% of them singletons. In germline, CDR1 is SGHTA, CDR2 FQGNSA. The CDR3 covers 15 residues. Trimming cost V 4 bases and J 5 bases; bases outside gene matches: 9. Remarks on this clonotype: Its target is not known.

The gene calls are TRBV7-2 and TRBJ2-5; 8 bases agree with TRBD1. The specimen sequenced was blood. This sequence originates from a man aged 80 or over in good health. This chain's CDR3 is CASSSDRVIGETQYF. For the CDR3, the DNA is TGTGCCAGCAGCTCGGACAGGGTTATAGGGGAGACCCAGTACTTC.